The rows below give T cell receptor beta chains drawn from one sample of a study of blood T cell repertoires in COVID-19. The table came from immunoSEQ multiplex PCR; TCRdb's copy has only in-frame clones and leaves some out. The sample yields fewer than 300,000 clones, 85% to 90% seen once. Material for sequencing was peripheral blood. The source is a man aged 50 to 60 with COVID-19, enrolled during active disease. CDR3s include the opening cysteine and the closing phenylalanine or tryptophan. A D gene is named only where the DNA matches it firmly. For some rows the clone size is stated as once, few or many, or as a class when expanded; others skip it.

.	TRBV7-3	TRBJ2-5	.	CASSLIPGETQYF	TGTGCCAGCAGCTTAATTCCCGGGGAGACCCAGTACTTC
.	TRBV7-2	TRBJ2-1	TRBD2	CASSQIAGGPNEQFF	TGTGCCAGCAGCCAAATAGCGGGGGGGCCCAATGAGCAGTTCTTC
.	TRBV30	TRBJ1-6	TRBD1	CAWSAGTGYSPLHF	TGTGCCTGGAGTGCCGGGACAGGCTATTCACCCCTCCACTTT
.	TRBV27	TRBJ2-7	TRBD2	CASSFGTSGSAGEQYF	TGTGCCAGCAGTTTTGGGACTAGCGGGAGCGCGGGCGAGCAGTACTTC
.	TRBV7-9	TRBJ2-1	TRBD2	CASSLVSSGREHEQFF	TGTGCCAGCAGCTTAGTGTCTAGCGGGAGGGAACATGAGCAGTTCTTC
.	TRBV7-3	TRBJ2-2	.	CASSASSTGELFF	TGTGCCAGCAGCGCGAGTAGCACCGGGGAGCTGTTTTTT
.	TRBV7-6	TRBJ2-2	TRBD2	CASSLGTSATTGELFF	TGTGCCAGCAGCTTAGGTACTAGCGCAACCACCGGGGAGCTGTTTTTT
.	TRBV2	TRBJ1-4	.	CASSEAGGEEKLFF	TGTGCCAGCAGTGAAGCGGGGGGAGAAGAAAAACTGTTTTTT
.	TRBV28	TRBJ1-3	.	CASGRSGNTIYF	TGTGCCAGCGGGCGCTCTGGAAACACCATATATTTT
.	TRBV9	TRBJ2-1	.	CASSVVSSWTATYNEQFF	TGTGCCAGCAGCGTAGTCAGTAGTTGGACAGCTACTTACAATGAGCAGTTCTTC
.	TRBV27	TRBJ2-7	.	CASSLADSYEQYF	TGTGCCAGCAGTTTGGCAGACTCCTACGAGCAGTACTTC
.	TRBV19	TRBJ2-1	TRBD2	CASSMGYPGLAENEQFF	TGTGCCAGTAGTATGGGGTACCCTGGACTAGCGGAGAATGAGCAGTTCTTC
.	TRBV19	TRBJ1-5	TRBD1	CASSIGTGGRQPQHF	TGTGCCAGTAGTATCGGGACAGGGGGCAGGCAGCCCCAGCATTTT
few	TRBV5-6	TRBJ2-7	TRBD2	CASSLFPSGSQYEQYF	TGTGCCAGCAGCTTGTTTCCTAGCGGGAGCCAGTACGAGCAGTACTTC
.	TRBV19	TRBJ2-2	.	CASSMPSVGELFF	TGTGCCAGTAGTATGCCTAGCGTCGGGGAGCTGTTTTTT
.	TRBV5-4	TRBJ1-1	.	CATTGYRAPDTEAFF	TGTGCCACAACAGGTTACCGGGCCCCGGACACTGAAGCTTTCTTT
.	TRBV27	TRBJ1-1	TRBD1	CASSRGTGGTEAFF	TGTGCCAGCAGTCGCGGGACAGGGGGCACTGAAGCTTTCTTT
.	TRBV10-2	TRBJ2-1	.	CASSVNRVDEQFF	TGCGCCAGCAGTGTTAATCGGGTAGATGAGCAGTTCTTC
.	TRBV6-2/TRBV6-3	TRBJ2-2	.	CASSKFYRASGTFLNTGELFF	TGTGCCAGCAGTAAATTCTACAGGGCCTCCGGTACCTTTTTGAACACCGGGGAGCTGTTTTTT
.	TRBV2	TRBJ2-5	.	CASSLGKAGQETQYF	TGTGCCAGCAGCCTGGGTAAGGCGGGCCAAGAGACCCAGTACTTC
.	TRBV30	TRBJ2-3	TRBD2	CAWGRLAGARTDTQYF	TGTGCCTGGGGCCGACTAGCGGGGGCCCGCACAGATACGCAGTATTTT
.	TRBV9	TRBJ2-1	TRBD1	CASSVAGDRMTIYNEQFF	TGTGCCAGCAGCGTAGCCGGGGACAGGATGACCATCTACAATGAGCAGTTCTTC
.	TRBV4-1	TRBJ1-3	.	CASSQATQASSGNTIYF	TGCGCCAGCAGCCAAGCCACCCAAGCGAGCTCTGGAAACACCATATATTTT
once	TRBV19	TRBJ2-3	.	CASSVDLGRSTDTQYF	TGTGCCAGTAGTGTAGACTTGGGGAGAAGCACAGATACGCAGTATTTT
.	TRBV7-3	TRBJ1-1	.	CASSLTSGDTEAFF	TGTGCCAGCAGCTTAACATCAGGGGACACTGAAGCTTTCTTT
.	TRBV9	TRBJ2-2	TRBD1	CASRLTGDAGELFF	TGTGCCAGCAGACTCACAGGGGACGCCGGGGAGCTGTTTTTT
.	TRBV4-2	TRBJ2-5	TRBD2	CASSQVPGLAGPGHPETQYF	TGTGCCAGCAGCCAAGTCCCGGGACTAGCGGGGCCAGGCCATCCAGAGACCCAGTACTTC
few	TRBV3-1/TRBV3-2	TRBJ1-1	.	CASSQDGGNPHTEAFF	TGTGCCAGCAGCCAAGACGGGGGGAACCCGCACACTGAAGCTTTCTTT
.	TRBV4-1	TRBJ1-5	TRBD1	CASSPLGQGNQPQHF	TGCGCCAGCAGCCCCCTAGGACAGGGAAATCAGCCCCAGCATTTT
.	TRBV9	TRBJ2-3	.	CASSPATDSSTDTQYF	TGTGCCAGCAGCCCCGCGACAGATTCTAGCACAGATACGCAGTATTTT
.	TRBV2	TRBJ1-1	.	CASNTGWKNTEAFF	TGTGCCAGCAACACAGGGTGGAAGAACACTGAAGCTTTCTTT
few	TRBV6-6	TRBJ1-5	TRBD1	CASSYSNRGPYQPQHF	TGTGCCAGCAGTTACTCGAACAGGGGTCCATATCAGCCCCAGCATTTT
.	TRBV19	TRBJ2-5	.	CASSIEETQYF	TGTGCCAGTAGTATCGAAGAGACCCAGTACTTC
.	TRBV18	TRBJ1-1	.	CASSPPVGGIMNTEAFF	TGTGCCAGCTCACCACCGGTAGGCGGGATCATGAACACTGAAGCTTTCTTT
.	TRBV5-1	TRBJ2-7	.	CASSLVPTGDYEQYF	TGCGCCAGCAGCTTGGTGCCAACCGGGGACTACGAGCAGTACTTC
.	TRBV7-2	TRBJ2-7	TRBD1	CASSSRNYRDSGGHEQYF	TGTGCCAGCAGCTCCCGGAATTATCGGGACAGTGGGGGCCACGAGCAGTACTTC
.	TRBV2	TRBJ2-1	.	CASSGTGYNEQFF	TGTGCCAGCAGTGGTACAGGCTACAATGAGCAGTTCTTC
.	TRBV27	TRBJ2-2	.	CASSYSGNTNTGELFF	TGTGCCAGCAGTTACTCGGGAAATACGAACACCGGGGAGCTGTTTTTT
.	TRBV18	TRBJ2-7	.	CASSPPSLSHEQYF	TGTGCCAGCTCACCACCTTCACTGTCCCACGAGCAGTACTTC